The 28 T cell receptor beta chains given below trace back to one sample, sequenced in a study of blood T cell repertoires in COVID-19. Sequencing used immunoSEQ multiplex PCR; TCRdb keeps in-frame clones, though not all of them. Of approximately 70,000 clones listed, 90% are singletons. Sequenced material: peripheral blood. Receptors were obtained from a young woman with acute or convalescent COVID-19.

This chain joins TRBV28 and TRBJ1-2; TRBD1 matches at 8 bases. The germline CDR1 and CDR2 sequences are MDHEN and SYDVKM. J gave up 4 bases and V 5 bases, and 6 bases lay outside the gene matches. The CDR3 has 14 amino acids. CDR3 sequence (DNA): TGTGCCAGCAGTCCCCCCGACAGGGGCTATGGCTACACCTTC. Translated: CASSPPDRGYGYTF.

V gene TRBV11-2 combines with J gene TRBJ1-2, with D possibly matching TRBD1 (6 bases). Germline V gives CDR1 SGHAT, CDR2 FQNNGV. V gave up 1 base and J gave up 8 bases, with 17 bases separating them. The CDR3 covers 15 residues. CDR3 nucleotides: TGTGCCAGCAGCTTAGGGGAGCGGCAGGGGAAGGGCTACACCTTC. Its translation is CASSLGERQGKGYTF.

The chain combines TRBV6-2 or TRBV6-3 with TRBJ2-1; 9 bases match TRBD2. Germline V gene sequence: CDR1 MNHEY, CDR2 SVGEGT. This CDR3 has 16 amino acids. The ends lost 5 bases at V and 4 bases at J; junction bases unmatched: 9. The CDR3 DNA sequence: TGTGCCAGCAGTGACCGGGTAGCGGGGGTTTACAATGAGCAGTTCTTC. Amino acids: CASSDRVAGVYNEQFF.

The chain combines TRBV19 with TRBJ1-4; 10 nucleotides align to TRBD1. V trimming: 5 bases; J trimming: 8 bases; junction bases outside the gene matches: 5. Germline V gene sequence: CDR1 LNHDA, CDR2 SQIVND (reference sequence). The CDR3 is 14 residues long. This CDR3 is CASSGTGAGEKLFF. In DNA form, the CDR3 reads TGTGCCAGTAGTGGGACAGGGGCCGGGGAAAAACTGTTTTTT.

The gene calls are TRBV6-2 or TRBV6-3 and TRBJ1-2; D is perhaps TRBD1 (5 bases). V was cut by 3 bases and J by 0 bases, with 8 bases left in between. Germline V gene data show CDR1 as MNHEY and CDR2 as SVGEGT. The CDR3 is made up of 14 amino acids. CDR3 region: CASSYAGTNYGYTF. CDR3 coding DNA: TGTGCCAGCAGTTATGCAGGGACTAACTATGGCTACACCTTC.

This chain uses TRBV6-5 with TRBJ1-1; 9 bases fit TRBD1. Germline lookup yields CDR1 MNHEY and CDR2 SVGAGI. The CDR3 covers 13 residues. After removal of 3 bases from V and 6 bases from J, the junction contained 2 bases not matched to a gene. The CDR3 protein is CASSYRQGAEAFF. The CDR3 DNA follows: TGTGCCAGCAGTTATCGACAGGGGGCTGAAGCTTTCTTT.

The rearrangement joins TRBV28 to TRBJ1-2; D unresolved. Germline V gene lookup returns CDR1 MDHEN and CDR2 SYDVKM. Trimming stripped 2 bases from V and 4 bases from J, with 20 bases between. The CDR3 spans 17 residues. The CDR3 sequence is CASSLSRLRLGVYGYTF. The CDR3 coding sequence is TGTGCCAGCAGTTTAAGCCGTCTTCGGCTCGGAGTCTATGGCTACACCTTC.

This clone has only one observation. The chain combines TRBV21-1 with TRBJ1-5; the D segment call TRBD1 is taken from the table without a DNA check. TRBV21-1 is termed a pseudogene. CDR3 length equals 17 residues. For the CDR3, the DNA is TGTGCCAGCAGCAAATTACCAGACATTTATAGCAATCAGCCCCAGCATTTT. This gives the protein CASSKLPDIYSNQPQHF.

V is TRBV2 and J is TRBJ2-5, with 9 bases that match TRBD2. The CDR3 totals 16 residues. Germline assignment: CDR1 SNHLY and CDR2 FYNNEI. V lost 3 bases, J lost 2 bases, and 7 bases stayed unmatched. The CDR3: CASSDGGAGGQETQYF. The CDR3, as DNA: TGTGCCAGCAGTGATGGAGGCGCGGGAGGGCAAGAGACCCAGTACTTC.

This clone was found once. This sequence joins TRBV10-3 and TRBJ2-3; D is uncertain. V lost 0 bases to trimming and J lost 0 bases, with 10 bases between them. CDR3 length: 16 residues. Germline V gives CDR1 ENHRY, CDR2 SYGVKD. CDR3 sequence reads: CAISESETTSTDTQYF. The CDR3 DNA is TGTGCCATCAGTGAGTCCGAGACAACTAGCACAGATACGCAGTATTTT.

The chain recombines TRBV27 with TRBJ2-1; D is unclear. The V gene lost 4 bases and the J gene lost 0 bases, with 16 bases spanning the gap. From germline, CDR1 is MNHEY and CDR2 SMNVEV (reference sequence). The length of the CDR3 is 17 residues. This chain's CDR3 is CASSSRGGRSSYNEQFF. CDR3 bases: TGTGCCAGCAGTTCCCGAGGCGGAAGGAGCTCCTACAATGAGCAGTTCTTC.

CDR3 bases: TGTGCCTGTCAACCCACGGGTGATGGTCAGTACTTC. Its translation is CACQPTGDGQYF. This chain joins TRBV30 and TRBJ2-4; no reliable D call. CDR3 length equals 12 residues. V gave up 6 bases and J gave up 12 bases, with 18 bases separating them. CDR1 is GTSNPN and CDR2 is SVGIG in the germline V gene (reference sequence). The full variable domain, in which reference TRBV30 and TRBJ2-4 provide the parts outside the CDR3, is SQTIHQWPATLVQPVGSPLSLECTVEGTSNPNLYWYRQAAGRGLQLLFYSVGIGQISSEVPQNLSASRPQDRQFILSSKKLLLSDSGFYLCACQPTGDGQYFGAGTRLSVL.

A few counts support this clone. The V gene is TRBV7-9, the J gene TRBJ2-7; possibly TRBD2 for D (5 bases). Germline V gene data show CDR1 as SEHNR and CDR2 as FQNEAQ (reference sequence). V was trimmed by 3 bases and J by 3 bases, leaving 9 bases between them. The CDR3 consists of 13 residues. CDR3 sequence (DNA): TGTGCCAGCAGCTTTAACCGGGGCTACGAGCAGTACTTC. This translates into CASSFNRGYEQYF.

The chain combines TRBV18 with TRBJ1-2; D gene ambiguous. V was pared by 2 bases and J by 8 bases, with 15 bases between. The CDR3 runs to 14 residues. Germline loops: CDR1 KGHSH, CDR2 LQKENI. CDR3 residues: CASSPIAGEGGYTF. The CDR3 nucleotides are TGTGCCAGCTCACCAATTGCTGGTGAGGGCGGCTACACCTTC.

The chain joins TRBV28 to TRBJ1-2; 8 bases line up with TRBD1. This CDR3 comprises 12 residues. V lost 6 bases and J lost 3; bases outside the gene matches: 0. Germline CDR1 MDHEN, CDR2 SYDVKM. As DNA, the CDR3 is TGTGCCAGCAGGGACAGGGACTATGGCTACACCTTC. This codes for CASRDRDYGYTF.

The chain recombines TRBV7-2 with TRBJ2-1, with a weak D call TRBD1 (6 bases). Trimming left V 3 bases short and J 8 bases short, with 20 bases between. Germline CDR1 reads SGHTA; CDR2 reads FQGNSA. The CDR3 runs to 16 residues. The CDR3 spells CASSFQNRVKLDEQFF. CDR3 sequence (DNA): TGTGCCAGCAGCTTCCAGAACAGGGTAAAGTTGGATGAGCAGTTCTTC. Filled out from reference TRBV7-2 and TRBJ2-1, the complete variable domain reads GAGVSQSPSNKVTEKGKDVELRCDPISGHTALYWYRQSLGQGLEFLIYFQGNSAPDKSGLPSDRFSAERTGGSVSTLTIQRTQQEDSAVYLCASSFQNRVKLDEQFFGPGTRLTVL.

The chain uses TRBV6-5 and TRBJ2-3; 9 bases map to TRBD1. The germline gives CDR1 MNHEY, CDR2 SVGAGI. V trimming: 6 bases; J trimming: 0 bases; junction bases outside the gene matches: 4. The length of the CDR3 is 15 residues. The DNA for the CDR3 is TGTGCCAGCAGCCTGGGACAGGGCAGCACAGATACGCAGTATTTT. It yields the protein CASSLGQGSTDTQYF.

The chain uses TRBV7-9 and TRBJ1-5; the D gene is possibly TRBD1 (6 bases). The length of the CDR3 is 13 residues. V dropped 5 bases and J dropped 6 bases, with 11 bases sitting between them. Germline CDR1 SEHNR, CDR2 FQNEAQ (reference sequence). CDR3 sequence (DNA): TGTGCCAGCAGCCCGACAGGTCCTCAGCCCCAGCATTTT. Translating it yields CASSPTGPQPQHF.

This clone was seen a single time. The rearrangement uses TRBV28 and TRBJ1-2, with 11 bases matching TRBD1. The V and J ends lost 6 bases and 4 bases, in that order; junction bases with no gene match: 7. The V gene's germline CDR1 is MDHEN and CDR2 SYDVKM. The CDR3 covers 15 residues. CDR3 region: CASSLRTGGGYGYTF. DNA of the CDR3: TGTGCCAGCAGCCTCCGGACAGGGGGCGGCTATGGCTACACCTTC.

V gene TRBV27 combines with J gene TRBJ1-1, with 10 nucleotides matching TRBD1. CDR3 length: 16 residues. Germline V gene data show CDR1 as MNHEY and CDR2 as SMNVEV (reference sequence). V lost 7 bases, J lost 0 bases, and 8 bases stayed unmatched. CDR3 loop: CASKLGTGVLNTEAFF. In DNA, the CDR3 is TGTGCCAGCAAACTCGGGACAGGGGTACTGAACACTGAAGCTTTCTTT.

The rearrangement joins TRBV11-2 to TRBJ1-5, with D uncertain. CDR1 and CDR2 from the germline V gene are SGHAT and FQNNGV. Trimming pared 0 bases from V and 1 base from J, leaving 10 bases between. The CDR3 is 16 residues long. CDR3 sequence reads: CASSLDGRASNQPQHF. The CDR3 DNA sequence: TGTGCCAGCAGCTTAGATGGGCGGGCGAGCAATCAGCCCCAGCATTTT.

The chain uses TRBV5-6 and TRBJ1-2; 9 bases line up with TRBD1. CDR1 SGHDT and CDR2 YYEEEE come from the germline V gene. The CDR3 has 15 amino acids. V shed 0 bases, J shed 8 bases, and the junction held 8 bases outside the gene matches. CDR3 DNA sequence: TGTGCCAGCAGCTTGGCCAGTAGAACAGGGGGCGGCTACACCTTC. This sequence encodes CASSLASRTGGGYTF.

The chain couples TRBV2 to TRBJ1-5; D uncertain. This CDR3 comprises 14 residues. V was trimmed by 2 bases and J by 6 bases, leaving 11 bases between them. Germline V gene data show CDR1 as SNHLY and CDR2 as FYNNEI. Written as DNA, the CDR3 is TGTGCCAGCAGTGAATGGAGGGCCGCTCAGCCCCAGCATTTT. Amino acids: CASSEWRAAQPQHF.

V is TRBV18 and J is TRBJ1-4, with 10 bases lining up with TRBD1. Germline V lookup: CDR1 KGHSH, CDR2 LQKENI. The CDR3 has 14 residues. J lost 8 bases, V lost 6 bases, and 6 bases had no gene match. CDR3: CASSSGTGEEKLFF. The CDR3 DNA reads as TGTGCCAGCTCGTCCGGGACAGGGGAGGAAAAACTGTTTTTT.

This chain uses TRBV19 with TRBJ1-1; 7 bases align to TRBD1. J gave up 0 bases and V 3 bases, and 1 base lay outside the gene matches. From germline, CDR1 is LNHDA and CDR2 SQIVND (reference sequence). The CDR3 has 14 amino acids. CDR3: CASSMGQLNTEAFF. Written as DNA, the CDR3 is TGTGCCAGTAGTATGGGACAGTTGAACACTGAAGCTTTCTTT. Full variable domain (outside the CDR3, taken from reference TRBV19 and TRBJ1-1): DGGITQSPKYLFRKEGQNVTLSCEQNLNHDAMYWYRQDPGQGLRLIYYSQIVNDFQKGDIAEGYSVSREKKESFPLTVTSAQKNPTAFYLCASSMGQLNTEAFFGQGTRLTVV.

The chain recombines TRBV7-9 with TRBJ1-1; 8 bases are a match to TRBD1. Trimming took 4 bases from V and 3 from J; bases not matched to a gene: 4. The CDR3 is 14 amino acids. The V gene's germline CDR1 is SEHNR and CDR2 FQNEAQ (reference sequence). The CDR3 DNA sequence: TGTGCCAGCAGCTCGACAGGGGTGGACACTGAAGCTTTCTTT. This codes for CASSSTGVDTEAFF.

The chain has TRBV7-2 and TRBJ1-1; weak D call: TRBD1 (5 bases). There are 14 residues in the CDR3. The V and J ends lost 5 bases and 6 bases respectively, with 16 bases between them. CDR1 is SGHTA, CDR2 FQGNSA, per germline. The CDR3 DNA follows: TGTGCCAGCAGCCCCGGACAAGGACGTGCTGAAGCTTTCTTT. Translated: CASSPGQGRAEAFF.

The DNA of the CDR3 is TGTGCCTGGAGTGGGGGGCGTAGTCAGCCCCAGCATTTT. Translated, it gives CAWSGGRSQPQHF. The chain couples TRBV30 to TRBJ1-5; perhaps TRBD1 as D (6 bases). CDR1 and CDR2 (germline): GTSNPN, SVGIG (reference sequence). The CDR3 sequence is 13 residues long. Trimming removed 1 base at V and 6 bases at J, with 10 bases between.